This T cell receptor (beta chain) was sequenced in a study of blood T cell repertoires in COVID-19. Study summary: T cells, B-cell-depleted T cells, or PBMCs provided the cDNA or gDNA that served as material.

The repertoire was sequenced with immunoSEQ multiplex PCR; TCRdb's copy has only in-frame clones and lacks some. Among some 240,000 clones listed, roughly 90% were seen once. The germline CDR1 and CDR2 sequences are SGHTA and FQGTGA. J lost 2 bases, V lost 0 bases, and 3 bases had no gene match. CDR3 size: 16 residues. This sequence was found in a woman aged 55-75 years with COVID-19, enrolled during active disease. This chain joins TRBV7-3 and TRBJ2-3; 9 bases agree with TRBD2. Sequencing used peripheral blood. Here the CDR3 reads CASSLTSGGITDTQYF. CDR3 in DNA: TGTGCCAGCAGCTTAACTAGCGGGGGAATCACAGATACGCAGTATTTT.